This T cell receptor beta chain was sequenced during a study of CXCR3-negative and CXCR3-positive naive CD8 T cells. Study observations and caveats: CXCR3-positive naive cells carried more hydrophobic TRB CDR3s than CXCR3-negative ones. Sequencing showed both naive subsets with comparably high diversity, and memory CD8+ cells much lower. Memory cells differed in TRBV-TRBJ usage, but naive CXCR3-negative and CXCR3-positive cells had similar usage.

UMI-labeled 5' RACE TRB cDNA libraries were prepared from the cells. With the 5' RACE reads reprocessed, TCRdb shows one record per CDR3 protein and no DNA. Here the sample table reports about 42,000 distinct CDR3 sequences. Naivety in CD8+ T cells corresponded to a CD45RO-CCR7+CD27+CD95- phenotype. Looked up from germline, CDR1 is SQVTM and CDR2 is ANQGSEA. CDR3 length equals 14 residues. With respect to this clonotype: The antigen remains unidentified.

Sequencing was done on a sample of naive CXCR3- CD8+ T cells from blood. The subset denotes: CD45RO-CCR7+CD27+CD95- naive CD8+ T cells lacking CXCR3 (TNR3-). J is TRBJ2-2 and V is TRBV29-1; the D call of TRBD2 rests on TCRdb alone, since no DNA is present to check it. This clonotype originated in a human donor in good health. Some clones in this sample may be carry-over from other donors' samples. The CDR3: CSVTGVANTGELFF.